This passage covers 21 T cell receptor beta chains from one sample sequenced in a study of glioma-infiltrating T cells after dendritic cell vaccination. The assay was immunoSEQ multiplex PCR, and TCRdb's table has in-frame clones only and misses some. Of about 87,000 clones in the sample, 75% to 90% are singletons; the top ten hold 6% to 7.5%. Time point given: after dendritic cell vaccination, including at tumor progression/relapse. The input for sequencing was blood, taken after dendritic cell vaccination. These TCRs come from a human donor with glioblastoma.

J is TRBJ1-1 and V is TRBV18; the D gene is possibly TRBD1 (6 bases). Germline CDR1 is KGHSH and CDR2 is LQKENI. The CDR3 extends over 12 amino acids. V lost 8 bases and J 1 base, leaving 8 bases between the germline ends. For the CDR3, the DNA is TGTGCCAGCCAAGGGGGGAACACTGAAGCTTTCTTT. This translates into CASQGGNTEAFF.

This chain connects TRBV6-1 to TRBJ2-5, with 7 bases that match TRBD1. This CDR3 region has 14 residues. Germline CDR1 reads MNHNS; CDR2 reads SASEGT. Trimming cost V 4 bases and J 1 base; bases outside gene matches: 3. The CDR3 is CASSGGQLQETQYF. Here the CDR3 DNA reads TGTGCCAGCAGTGGGGGACAGCTCCAAGAGACCCAGTACTTC.

The chain has TRBV5-1 and TRBJ2-7; possible D gene TRBD1, 6 bases. The ends were cut back, 0 bases at V and 5 bases at J, with 9 bases in the middle. The CDR3 spans 13 residues. The V gene's germline CDR1 is SGHRS and CDR2 YFSETQ. The CDR3 reads CASSLAGDNEQYF. The CDR3 DNA reads TGCGCCAGCAGCTTGGCAGGGGACAACGAGCAGTACTTC.

This chain uses TRBV4-1 with TRBJ2-2; 15 nucleotides match TRBD2. Trimming at V came to 3 bases and at J to 9 bases, leaving 5 bases not matched to a gene. Germline V gives CDR1 MGHRA, CDR2 YSYEKL. This CDR3 has 16 amino acids. CDR3 loop: CASSHRTSGGVRELFF. The CDR3 nucleotides are TGCGCCAGCAGCCACAGGACTAGCGGGGGGGTCCGGGAGCTGTTTTTT.

This chain's CDR3 is CAWSYAGGTTDTQYF. Here the CDR3 DNA reads TGTGCCTGGAGTTATGCGGGGGGCACGACAGATACGCAGTATTTT. V and J are TRBV30 and TRBJ2-3; 8 bases fit TRBD2. V lost 2 bases, J lost 3 bases, and 7 bases stayed unmatched. The CDR3 runs 15 residues. Germline-derived CDR1 and CDR2 are GTSNPN and SVGIG (reference sequence).

This chain links TRBV27 with TRBJ1-1; a possible D gene is TRBD1 (5 bases). The CDR3 spans 14 residues. Between the trimmed V and J ends, which lost 3 bases and 1 base, there was a span of 9 bases. Germline loops: CDR1 MNHEY, CDR2 SMNVEV (reference sequence). The CDR3 DNA reads TGTGCCAGCAGTTTTGACAGACAGAACACTGAAGCTTTCTTT. It yields the protein CASSFDRQNTEAFF.

The CDR3 protein is CASNPGQGAYEQYF. In DNA, the CDR3 is TGTGCCAGCAACCCGGGACAGGGGGCTTACGAGCAGTACTTC. The chain combines TRBV6-5 with TRBJ2-7; 12 nucleotides align to TRBD1. V trimming: 7 bases; J trimming: 4 bases; junction bases outside the gene matches: 5. The germline V gene has CDR1 MNHEY and CDR2 SVGAGI. The CDR3 spans 14 residues.

In this sample, this clone turned up once. V is TRBV7-9 and J is TRBJ1-6, with D hard to call. The CDR3 runs to 14 residues. With 5 bases removed from V and 9 bases from J, the gap between germline ends came to 14 bases. Germline values: CDR1 SEHNR, CDR2 FQNEAQ (reference sequence). CDR3 coding DNA: TGTGCCAGCAGCCCGGTCCTCTCGGGTTCACCCCTCCACTTT. Its translation is CASSPVLSGSPLHF.

The gene calls are TRBV5-1 and TRBJ2-2; TRBD1 matches 9 bases. Germline assignment: CDR1 SGHRS and CDR2 YFSETQ. The CDR3 spans 16 residues. J gave up 5 bases and V 2 bases, and 7 bases lay outside the gene matches. The DNA of the CDR3 is TGCGCCAGCAGCTTCAGGACAGGGGCGGGTACCGGGGAGCTGTTTTTT. This translates into CASSFRTGAGTGELFF.

The chain carries TRBV30 and TRBJ1-4; weak D call: TRBD1 (6 bases). The germline V and J ends were trimmed by 1 base and 8 bases, with 11 bases remaining between them. There are 13 residues in the CDR3. CDR1 and CDR2 (germline): GTSNPN, SVGIG (reference sequence). The CDR3 DNA follows: TGTGCCTGGAGTGCAGGGGTCGGGGAAAAACTGTTTTTT. This codes for CAWSAGVGEKLFF.

The chain uses TRBV9 and TRBJ2-7; TRBD2 is a possible D gene (6 bases). The CDR3 totals 15 residues. The germline gives CDR1 SGDLS, CDR2 YYNGEE. V lost 4 bases and J 0 bases, leaving 14 bases between the germline ends. CDR3 coding DNA: TGTGCCAGCAGCCTGCGGGACGGGAGCTCCTACGAGCAGTACTTC. As protein: CASSLRDGSSYEQYF.

The V gene is TRBV2, the J gene TRBJ2-1, with TRBD2 identical over 8 bases. Germline V gives CDR1 SNHLY, CDR2 FYNNEI. V lost 4 bases, J lost 8 bases, and 10 bases stayed unmatched. CDR3 length equals 15 residues. The CDR3: CASSVDGGGPDEQFF. The DNA of the CDR3 is TGTGCCAGCAGTGTGGACGGGGGGGGTCCTGATGAGCAGTTCTTC.

The V gene is TRBV11-1, the J gene TRBJ1-1, with 7 bases matching TRBD1. The CDR3 is 15 amino acids. Trimming removed 5 bases from V and 0 bases from J; junction bases left unmatched: 6. CDR1 SGHAT and CDR2 FQDESV come from the germline V gene (reference sequence). The CDR3 protein is CASSDYRGVNTEAFF. The CDR3 DNA is TGTGCCAGCAGCGACTACAGGGGAGTGAACACTGAAGCTTTCTTT.

The chain employs TRBV7-9 and TRBJ2-5; D might be TRBD1 (6 bases). CDR1 and CDR2 from the germline V gene are SEHNR and FQNEAQ (reference sequence). The length of the CDR3 is 16 residues. V was cut by 1 base and J by 5 bases, with 17 bases left in between. The CDR3 is CASSLGEGGELETQYF. CDR3 in DNA: TGTGCCAGCAGCTTAGGTGAAGGGGGTGAGCTCGAGACCCAGTACTTC.

The V call is TRBV4-3, the J call TRBJ1-4, with D tentatively TRBD1 (6 bases). CDR1 and CDR2 from the germline V gene are LGHNA and YSLEER. This CDR3 has 15 amino acids. V was shortened by 0 bases and J by 3 bases, with 8 bases between the two germline ends. CDR3 sequence (DNA): TGCGCCAGCAGCCAAGAGCGACAGGCTAATGAAAAACTGTTTTTT. Amino acid sequence: CASSQERQANEKLFF.

The gene calls are TRBV2 and TRBJ2-7; a weak D match, TRBD1 (7 bases). V was clipped by 2 bases and J by 6 bases, with 11 bases between them. The CDR3 sequence is 13 residues long. The V gene's germline CDR1 is SNHLY and CDR2 FYNNEI. Written as DNA, the CDR3 is TGTGCCAGCAGTGAAAGGCGGGACAGCGAGCAGTACTTC. As protein: CASSERRDSEQYF.

This sequence joins TRBV6-5 and TRBJ1-4; 9 bases align to TRBD1. This CDR3 is 15 amino acids long. Unmatched junction bases numbered 6, after V lost 2 bases and J lost 8 bases. Germline-derived CDR1 and CDR2 are MNHEY and SVGAGI. The CDR3 nucleotides are TGTGCCAGCAGTTACCGGGACAGGGTGTACGAAAAACTGTTTTTT. Translated: CASSYRDRVYEKLFF.

The V and J genes are TRBV2 and TRBJ2-3; 13 bases match TRBD2. The CDR3 covers 16 residues. The V gene end was trimmed by 7 bases and the J gene end by 9 bases; junction bases not matched to a gene: 13. Germline loops: CDR1 SNHLY, CDR2 FYNNEI. CDR3 nucleotides: TGTGCCAGCAACCCGAGGACTAGCGGGGGCGCCTTGACGCAGTATTTT. Encoded protein: CASNPRTSGGALTQYF.

This rearrangement joins TRBV28 to TRBJ1-5, with a tentative D call TRBD1 (5 bases). This CDR3 region has 13 residues. V lost 6 bases and J lost 3, with 9 bases in between. Germline CDR1 reads MDHEN; CDR2 reads SYDVKM. The CDR3 coding sequence is TGTGCCAGCAGCTCAGGGTTCAATCAGCCCCAGCATTTT. Translated: CASSSGFNQPQHF.

The chain joins TRBV4-3 to TRBJ1-1; 7 bases fit TRBD1. The V segment lost 1 base and the J segment 0 bases; nucleotides outside the gene matches: 5. This CDR3 region has 16 residues. Germline loops: CDR1 LGHNA, CDR2 YSLEER. CDR3 in amino acids: CASSQGGGALNTEAFF. CDR3 nucleotides: TGCGCCAGCAGCCAAGGAGGGGGCGCTCTGAACACTGAAGCTTTCTTT.

This chain links TRBV9 with TRBJ1-3; no clear D. Between the trimmed V and J ends, which lost 4 bases and 0 bases, there was a span of 5 bases. The CDR3 is 13 amino acids. Germline CDR1 reads SGDLS; CDR2 reads YYNGEE. In DNA, the CDR3 is TGTGCCAGCAGCCCTCGCTCTGGAAACACCATATATTTT. Translating it yields CASSPRSGNTIYF.